The present T cell receptor (beta chain) was sequenced within a study of CD8+ T cells in alopecia areata. Points from the study as a whole: Higher clonality and more expanded CD8+ clones appeared in lesional than normal scalp.

This CDR3 spans 12 amino acids. V gave up 3 bases and J gave up 5 bases, with 7 bases separating them. Germline V gene data show CDR1 as MGHDK and CDR2 as SYGVNS. Noted treatment: oral pan-JAK inhibitor, 5-10 mg twice daily. Comments on this clone: Its target is unknown.

The authors extracted RNA and reverse transcribed it into cDNA as the sequencing template. Profiling relied on immunoSEQ multiplex PCR, and the TCRdb table lists in-frame clones only, not all of them. This table holds around 150,000 clones, 65% to 90% found once. The gene calls are TRBV25-1 and TRBJ2-5, with D possibly being TRBD2 (5 bases). Sample: CD8+ T cells sorted from blood, taken at week 4, from a patient treated with tofacitinib. This TCR came from a human donor with alopecia areata. The CDR3 DNA follows: TGTGCCAGCAGTGATCCGGGGGAGACCCAGTACTTC. It encodes CASSDPGETQYF.